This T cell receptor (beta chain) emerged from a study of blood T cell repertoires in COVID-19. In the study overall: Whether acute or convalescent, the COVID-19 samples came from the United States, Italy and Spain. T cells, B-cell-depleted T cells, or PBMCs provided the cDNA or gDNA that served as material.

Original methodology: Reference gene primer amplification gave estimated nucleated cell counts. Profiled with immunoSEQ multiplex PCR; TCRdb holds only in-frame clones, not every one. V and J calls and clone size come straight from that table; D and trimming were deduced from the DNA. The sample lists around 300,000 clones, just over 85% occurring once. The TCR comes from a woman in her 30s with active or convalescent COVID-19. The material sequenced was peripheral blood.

CDR3 in amino acids: CASSPSGSTGLGSNEQFF. Here the CDR3 DNA reads TGTGCCAGCAGCCCCAGTGGGTCAACAGGGTTGGGATCCAATGAGCAGTTCTTC. The gene calls are TRBV9 and TRBJ2-1; TRBD1 might be the D (6 bases). The CDR3 spans 18 residues. Between the trimmed V and J ends, which lost 4 bases and 6 bases, there was a span of 26 bases. The germline CDR1 and CDR2 sequences are SGDLS and YYNGEE.